This T cell receptor (beta chain) came from a study of shared clonotypes between healthy human individuals. Study outcomes and limitations: All-four-donor shared clonotypes had higher generation probabilities than non-shared clonotypes did. Larger estimated richness was generally recorded for naive subsets relative to memory subsets.

Regarding this clone: As yet, its antigen is unknown.

Each cell subset's genomic DNA was divided evenly among several immunoSEQ plates. The table came from immunoSEQ multiplex PCR; TCRdb's copy has only in-frame clones and leaves some out. The top ten clones hold about 1.5% of a sample with over a million clones, more than 65% of them seen once. The germline gives CDR1 SGHRS, CDR2 YFSETQ. Trimming pared 4 bases from V and 0 bases from J, leaving 11 bases between. The CDR3 is made up of 15 amino acids. A split of CD4+ cells into CD45RA+ naive and CD45RA-negative memory subsets was performed. Source material: memory CD4+ T cells sorted from blood. Documented subset: CD45RA-negative fraction. The sequence was collected from a man younger than 35 in good health. The V gene is TRBV5-1, the J gene TRBJ1-3; D gene uncertain. In DNA form, the CDR3 reads TGCGCCAGCAGCCCCACGGGTCCCTCTGGAAACACCATATATTTT. Translating gives CASSPTGPSGNTIYF.